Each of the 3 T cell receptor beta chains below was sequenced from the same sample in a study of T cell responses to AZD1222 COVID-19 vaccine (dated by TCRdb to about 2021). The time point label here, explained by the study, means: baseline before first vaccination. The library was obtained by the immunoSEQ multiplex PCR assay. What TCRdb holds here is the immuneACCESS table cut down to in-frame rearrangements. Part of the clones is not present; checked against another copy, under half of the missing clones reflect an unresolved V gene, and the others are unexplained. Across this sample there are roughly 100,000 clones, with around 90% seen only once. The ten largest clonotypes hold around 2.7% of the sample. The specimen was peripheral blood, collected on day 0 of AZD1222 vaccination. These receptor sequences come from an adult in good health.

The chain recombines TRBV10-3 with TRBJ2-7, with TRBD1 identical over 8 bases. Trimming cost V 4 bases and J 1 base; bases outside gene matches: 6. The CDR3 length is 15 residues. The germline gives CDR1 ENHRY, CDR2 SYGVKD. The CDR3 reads CAISGGTGLSYEQYF. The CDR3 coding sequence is TGTGCCATCAGTGGGGGGACAGGCCTATCCTACGAGCAGTACTTC.

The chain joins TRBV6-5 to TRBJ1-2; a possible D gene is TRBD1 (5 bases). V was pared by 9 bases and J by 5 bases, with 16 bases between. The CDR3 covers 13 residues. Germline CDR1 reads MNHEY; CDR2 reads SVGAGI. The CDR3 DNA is TGTGCCAGTCGGTCAGGGAATGGGTATGGCTACACCTTC. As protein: CASRSGNGYGYTF.

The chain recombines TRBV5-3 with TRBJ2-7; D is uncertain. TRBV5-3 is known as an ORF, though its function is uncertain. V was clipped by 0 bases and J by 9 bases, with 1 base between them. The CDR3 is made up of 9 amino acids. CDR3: CARSLVQYF. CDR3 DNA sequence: TGTGCCAGAAGCTTGGTGCAGTACTTC.